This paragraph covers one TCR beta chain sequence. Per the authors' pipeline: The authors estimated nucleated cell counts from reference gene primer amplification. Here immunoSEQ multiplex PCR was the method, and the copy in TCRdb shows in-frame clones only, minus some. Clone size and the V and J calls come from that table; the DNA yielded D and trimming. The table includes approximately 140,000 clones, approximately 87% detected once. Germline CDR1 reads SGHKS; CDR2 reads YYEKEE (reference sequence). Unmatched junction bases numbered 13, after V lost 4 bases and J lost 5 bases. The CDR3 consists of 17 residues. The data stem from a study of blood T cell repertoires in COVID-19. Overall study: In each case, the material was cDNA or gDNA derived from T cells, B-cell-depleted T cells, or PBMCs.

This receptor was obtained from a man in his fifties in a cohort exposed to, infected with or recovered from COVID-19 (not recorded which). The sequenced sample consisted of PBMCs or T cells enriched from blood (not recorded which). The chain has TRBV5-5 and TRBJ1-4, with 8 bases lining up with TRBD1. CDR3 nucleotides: TGTGCCAGCAGCCGCCGGCCTCGGACAGGGAGAAATGAAAAACTGTTTTTT. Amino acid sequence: CASSRRPRTGRNEKLFF.